The T cell receptor (beta chain) described here comes from a study of blood T cells in healthy people across ages. The study, taken as a whole, reports: Versus aged donors, long-lived donors had higher diversity and more naive CD4+ cells.

This CDR3 region has 16 residues. Germline loops: CDR1 ENHRY, CDR2 SYGVKD. PCR was performed a second time for 7 to 11 cycles using a sample-barcoded 5' primer and a J-beta primer mix. TCRdb ran MiXCR on the 5' RACE reads and lists one entry per CDR3 protein. Found here are about 290,000 distinct CDR3 sequences, 27% of them singletons; the top ten hold around 29%. For this clonotype: Its antigen remains unidentified.

The genes are TRBV10-3 and TRBJ2-5; 10 positions agree with TRBD2. The end of the DNA is better explained by TRBJ2-1, so the J call may be wrong. Material for sequencing was blood. The receptor's source is a woman between 65 and 79 years old in good health. CDR3 bases: TGTGCCATCAGTGGCGGGGGAGCGGGAGGGGGCAATGAGCAGTTCTTC. Translated: CAISGGGAGGGNEQFF.